One and the same sample provided the 13 T cell receptor beta chains below, sequenced in a study of blood T cell repertoires in COVID-19. TCRdb's copy holds only in-frame clones and misses some; the assay was immunoSEQ multiplex PCR. The sample consists of about 83,000 clones, about 82% of them appearing once. Material for sequencing was peripheral blood. The receptors were gathered from a woman aged 80 or older in a cohort sampled during active or convalescent COVID-19.

The rearrangement joins TRBV11-2 to TRBJ2-3, with 10 positions matching TRBD2. CDR3 size: 15 residues. V shed 4 bases, J shed 3 bases, and the junction held 4 bases outside the gene matches. The germline gives CDR1 SGHAT, CDR2 FQNNGV. This CDR3 is CASSSTLAGTDTQYF. In DNA, the CDR3 is TGTGCCAGCAGCTCCACACTAGCGGGAACAGATACGCAGTATTTT. Complete variable domain (other parts from reference TRBV11-2 and TRBJ2-3): EAGVAQSPRYKIIEKRQSVAFWCNPISGHATLYWYQQILGQGPKLLIQFQNNGVVDDSQLPKDRFSAERLKGVDSTLKIQPAKLEDSAVYLCASSSTLAGTDTQYFGPGTRLTVL.

The V gene is TRBV5-1, the J gene TRBJ2-7; 7 nucleotides agree with TRBD1. Trimming removed 2 bases from V and 2 bases from J; junction bases left unmatched: 4. The CDR3 has 14 amino acids. The germline gives CDR1 SGHRS, CDR2 YFSETQ. CDR3 bases: TGCGCCAGCAGCTTCATGGGACAGACCTACGAGCAGTACTTC. This translates into CASSFMGQTYEQYF.

The gene calls are TRBV7-6 and TRBJ2-1, with 8 bases lining up with TRBD2. The J segment lost 5 bases and the V segment lost 4 bases, leaving 7 bases of the junction unmatched. The germline V gene has CDR1 SGHVS and CDR2 FNYEAQ. This CDR3 has 15 residues. This CDR3 is CASSSGRALNNEQFF. DNA for the CDR3: TGTGCCAGCAGCTCCGGGAGGGCCTTAAACAATGAGCAGTTCTTC.

V usage is TRBV28 and J usage is TRBJ1-1; D gene ambiguous. The germline CDR1 and CDR2 sequences are MDHEN and SYDVKM. This CDR3 has 13 amino acids. Trimming removed 5 bases from V and 0 bases from J, with 7 bases in between. The DNA of the CDR3 is TGTGCCAGCAGTCAACGGGTGAACACTGAAGCTTTCTTT. This encodes CASSQRVNTEAFF.

This chain links TRBV7-7 with TRBJ2-7; 9 bases are shared with TRBD2. The CDR3 has 17 residues. In germline, CDR1 is SSHAT, CDR2 FNYEAQ (reference sequence). CDR3 sequence reads: CASRPPRELAGTYEQYV. DNA for the CDR3: TGTGCTAGCAGACCTCCCCGGGAGCTAGCGGGAACCTACGAGCAGTACGTC.

The chain recombines TRBV19 with TRBJ1-1; 8 bases are a match to TRBD1. V lost 2 bases, J lost 6 bases, and 8 bases stayed unmatched. This CDR3 has 15 amino acids. Germline values: CDR1 LNHDA, CDR2 SQIVND (reference sequence). Written as DNA, the CDR3 is TGTGCCAGTAGTATACAGGGGGCAGATTGGGCTGAAGCTTTCTTT. Its translation is CASSIQGADWAEAFF.

The chain joins TRBV6-5 to TRBJ2-3, with 10 nucleotides matching TRBD1. Trimming took 4 bases from V and 3 from J; bases not matched to a gene: 7. Germline assignment: CDR1 MNHEY and CDR2 SVGAGI. The CDR3 length is 16 residues. CDR3 region: CASSWEGQGRTDTQYF. The DNA for the CDR3 is TGTGCCAGCAGTTGGGAGGGACAGGGGAGGACAGATACGCAGTATTTT.

This chain joins TRBV27 and TRBJ1-4; D ambiguous. The CDR3 is 14 residues long. The V end lost 2 bases, the J end lost 4 bases, and 8 bases lay between the germline ends. Germline V CDR1 and CDR2: MNHEY, SMNVEV (reference sequence). CDR3 protein: CASSLQVDNEKLFF. The CDR3 coding sequence is TGTGCCAGCAGTTTACAGGTCGATAATGAAAAACTGTTTTTT.

The chain carries TRBV3-1 (or the pseudogene TRBV3-2) and TRBJ1-5; no clear D. The CDR3 runs 16 residues. The V and J ends lost 0 bases and 5 bases respectively, with 14 bases between them. Germline V gene sequence: CDR1 LGHDT, CDR2 YNNKEL (reference sequence). CDR3 nucleotides: TGTGCCAGCAGCCAAGATTCAGGCCCGAGGGATCAGCCCCAGCATTTT. Protein sequence: CASSQDSGPRDQPQHF.

J is TRBJ2-1 and V is TRBV5-1; possibly TRBD2 for D (5 bases). V was shortened by 2 bases and J by 2 bases, with 11 bases between the two germline ends. Germline assignment: CDR1 SGHRS and CDR2 YFSETQ. The CDR3 sequence is 15 residues long. The CDR3 sequence: CASSLERRAYNEQFF. The CDR3 region has the DNA TGCGCCAGCAGCTTAGAAAGGCGGGCCTACAATGAGCAGTTCTTC.

This chain links TRBV28 with TRBJ1-2, with 8 bases identical to TRBD1. CDR3 length equals 15 residues. J gave up 5 bases and V 5 bases, and 10 bases lay outside the gene matches. CDR1 MDHEN and CDR2 SYDVKM come from the germline V gene. The CDR3 loop is CASSPRSTGVYGYTF. The CDR3 region has the DNA TGTGCCAGCAGTCCCCGGTCGACAGGGGTTTATGGCTACACCTTC.

This clone was counted a single time. V usage is TRBV18 and J usage is TRBJ2-6; TRBD1 aligns across 11 bases. Germline V gene data show CDR1 as KGHSH and CDR2 as LQKENI. V was pared by 4 bases and J by 3 bases, with 5 bases of the junction left unmatched. The CDR3 is 17 amino acids. As DNA, the CDR3 is TGTGCCAGCTCACGGAGGGACAGGGGGGATGGGGCCAACGTCCTGACTTTC. As protein: CASSRRDRGDGANVLTF.

This chain uses TRBV10-3 with TRBJ1-5; D perhaps matches TRBD1 (6 bases). Germline assignment: CDR1 ENHRY and CDR2 SYGVKD. The V end lost 4 bases, the J end lost 5 bases, and 9 bases lay between the germline ends. CDR3 length equals 13 residues. The CDR3 loop reads CAISVGGDQPQHF. The CDR3 nucleotides read TGTGCCATCAGTGTAGGGGGAGATCAGCCCCAGCATTTT.